This T cell receptor (beta chain) derives from a study of blood T cell repertoires in COVID-19 (dated by TCRdb to about 2020). Context from the whole study: Samples covering the acute and convalescent phases of COVID-19 were provided by collaborators in the United States, Italy and Spain. The prospective study material was composed of cDNA or gDNA derived from T cells, B-cell-depleted T cells, or PBMCs. The repertoires were made available in a free public database intended to serve as a resource for research on the immune response to SARS-CoV-2. A de-identified subject ID, COVID-19 status, age in years and sex were almost always included in the sample metadata. Where available, HLA class I and class II types were obtained from metadata supplied by the sample provider rather than from assay-based typing. Subjects who had been exposed to COVID-19, were actively infected with it, or had recovered from it provided the deeply sampled blood TCRbeta repertoires that made up the dataset. The samples were drawn from two sources: the first 160 participants of the ongoing ImmuneRACE study, and about 1,300 subjects contributed by 6 global collaborators. The study at large found these results: The amount of clinical and demographic metadata varied by source and participant and was provided uncurated.

Regarding this clone: Its antigen is currently not known. Base qualities are not at hand, and no much larger clone is one base apart.

The immunoSEQ Assay, a bias-controlled multiplex PCR, was used to amplify TCRbeta CDR3 regions from genomic DNA. In the authors' own workflow: Nucleated cell counts per sample were estimated from amplification of reference gene primers within the assay. Sequence reads were collapsed and filtered to measure the absolute abundance of every unique TCRbeta CDR3 rearrangement. For each sample, productive Simpson clonality was calculated as the square root of Simpson's diversity index over productive rearrangements. TCRdb took this table from immuneACCESS and kept in-frame rearrangements with V and J called. Such tables lack part of the clones; where checked against another copy, unresolved V genes explain under half of the gap, and the rest is unexplained. V and J calls and clone size follow that table, whereas D and trimming were derived from the DNA. For this sample there are under 200,000 clones; around 83% appear just once. 4.9% of the sample rests with the top ten.

The CDR3 spans 15 residues, from the cysteine through the phenylalanine. Only the CDR3 DNA stays, 45 bases, in frame from base 1. From a lookup of the germline V gene, CDR1 and CDR2 are KGHDR and SFDVKD. V is reduced by 9 bases and J by 6 bases, leaving a spacing of 21 bases between them. Each collaborating institution followed its own protocols to collect whole blood in K2EDTA tubes. For TCRbeta analysis, collaborators shipped samples in one of three forms: frozen whole blood, isolated PBMCs, or DNA extracted from either of those sample types. The source is an elderly woman with acute or convalescent COVID-19. Material for sequencing was peripheral blood. The V gene is TRBV24-1 and the J gene is TRBJ2-3; a tentative D match to TRBD2 spans 6 bases. At the DNA level, the sequence is TGTGCCACCCAACCCCGGGACTCCAGTGGGGATACGCAGTATTTT. It encodes CATQPRDSSGDTQYF.